Listed below are T cell receptor beta chains from one sample, sequenced in a study of graft-versus-host responses after intestinal transplantation. Their recognized antigens are unknown. Clones were sequenced by immunoSEQ multiplex PCR, and TCRdb holds only the in-frame ones, with some missing. The data contain approximately 90,000 clones, just over 90% of them singletons. Sample: unstimulated CD8+ T cells sorted from spleen or lymph node cells, taken before intestinal transplant. The receptors stem from a human donor who received an intestinal transplant. Both conserved end residues are part of each CDR3. D genes are given only for firm matches. Size is stated for part of the rows, as once, few or many counts, or as a class when the clone is expanded.

j_call clone_size v_call d_call cdr3_aa cdr3_nt
TRBJ2-2 . TRBV4-3 TRBD1 CASSQDVTGGRTGELFF TGCGCCAGCAGCCAAGATGTGACAGGGGGGAGAACCGGGGAGCTGTTTTTT
TRBJ1-3 . TRBV7-9 . CASSKRQDSGNTIYF TGTGCCAGCAGCAAACGACAGGACTCTGGAAACACCATATATTTT
TRBJ2-5 . TRBV2 TRBD2 CASSEPSSGGADQETQYF TGTGCCAGCAGTGAACCTTCTAGCGGGGGGGCGGACCAAGAGACCCAGTACTTC
TRBJ1-1 . TRBV27 . CASSTGANTEAFF TGTGCCAGCTCAACAGGTGCGAACACTGAAGCTTTCTTT
TRBJ2-3 . TRBV27 TRBD2 CASCPRRGATDTQYF TGTGCCAGCTGTCCGCGGCGGGGGGCCACAGATACGCAGTATTTT
TRBJ2-3 . TRBV4-3 TRBD1 CASSQSRTGGSTDTQYF TGCGCCAGCAGCCAATCCAGGACAGGGGGAAGCACAGATACGCAGTATTTT
TRBJ2-7 few TRBV27 . CASSSRASYEQYF TGTGCCAGCAGTTCCCGAGCCTCCTACGAGCAGTACTTC
TRBJ1-2 . TRBV30 TRBD1 CAWAGGDRGYGYTF TGTGCCTGGGCAGGAGGGGACAGGGGCTATGGCTACACCTTC
TRBJ1-4 . TRBV5-6 TRBD1 CASSPTPNRGQDEKLFF TGTGCCAGCAGCCCAACACCTAACAGGGGGCAAGACGAAAAACTGTTTTTT
TRBJ2-1 once TRBV27 TRBD2 CASSLRGGGVDEQFF TGTGCCAGCAGTCTTCGCGGGGGGGGCGTAGATGAGCAGTTCTTC
TRBJ2-1 . TRBV7-9 . CASSQGNEQFF TGTGCCAGCAGCCAGGGGAATGAGCAGTTCTTC
TRBJ2-7 . TRBV11-1 . CASSLGTAYEQYF TGTGCCAGCAGCTTAGGGACAGCATACGAGCAGTACTTC
TRBJ2-5 once TRBV13 . CASSLGGGFQETQYF TGTGCCAGCAGCTTAGGCGGGGGATTTCAAGAGACCCAGTACTTC
TRBJ1-2 . TRBV4-3 TRBD1 CASSQERDREGYGYTF TGCGCCAGCAGCCAAGAAAGGGACAGGGAGGGCTATGGCTACACCTTC
TRBJ1-2 . TRBV14 TRBD1 CASSGGTGVYGYTF TGTGCCAGCAGCGGTGGGACAGGGGTTTATGGCTACACCTTC
TRBJ1-1 . TRBV9 . CASSYVGGTEAFF TGTGCCAGCAGCTACGTAGGGGGCACTGAAGCTTTCTTT
TRBJ1-2 . TRBV19 TRBD1 CASSIGGTEYGYTF TGTGCCAGTAGTATAGGAGGGACAGAATATGGCTACACCTTC
TRBJ1-2 . TRBV11-2 . CASSLDVRVINYGYTF TGTGCCAGCAGCTTAGATGTTCGGGTGATTAACTATGGCTACACCTTC
TRBJ2-7 . TRBV7-8 . CASSLAGGYEQYF TGTGCCAGCAGCTTAGCGGGAGGCTACGAGCAGTACTTC
TRBJ2-7 . TRBV27 . CASSLQGSYEQYF TGTGCCAGCAGTTTACAGGGCTCCTACGAGCAGTACTTC
TRBJ1-4 . TRBV11-3 TRBD1 CASSLEGGQGANEKLFF TGTGCCAGCAGCTTAGAAGGTGGACAGGGGGCCAATGAAAAACTGTTTTTT
TRBJ2-7 . TRBV4-3 TRBD1 CASSQMGTGYEQYF TGCGCCAGCAGCCAAATGGGGACAGGCTACGAGCAGTACTTC
TRBJ2-2 . TRBV14 . CASSHLMSGDTGELFF TGTGCCAGCAGCCATTTAATGTCAGGGGACACCGGGGAGCTGTTTTTT
TRBJ2-7 . TRBV27 . CASSGAGSSYEQYF TGTGCCAGCTCCGGAGCGGGTAGCTCCTACGAGCAGTACTTC
TRBJ2-5 . TRBV11-2 TRBD2 CASSTWTSGHQETQYF TGTGCCAGCAGCACCTGGACTAGCGGGCACCAAGAGACCCAGTACTTC
TRBJ1-6 once TRBV9 TRBD1 CASSQTTGLGSPLHF TGTGCCAGCAGCCAGACGACAGGGCTCGGTTCACCCCTCCACTTT
TRBJ2-1 . TRBV10-2 . CASKANPSSYNEQFF TGCGCCAGCAAAGCCAACCCAAGCTCCTACAATGAGCAGTTCTTC
TRBJ2-1 . TRBV11-3 . CASSSGDNEQFF TGTGCCAGCAGCTCGGGGGACAATGAGCAGTTCTTC
TRBJ2-2 once TRBV4-3 . CASSQVWQGRTGELFF TGCGCCAGCAGCCAAGTTTGGCAGGGGAGAACCGGGGAGCTGTTTTTT
TRBJ2-1 . TRBV25-1 . CASNNGGPNNEQFF TGTGCCAGCAATAACGGGGGGCCCAACAATGAGCAGTTCTTC
TRBJ2-1 . TRBV6-5 . CASSYKAGAYNEQFF TGTGCCAGCAGTTACAAGGCAGGGGCCTACAATGAGCAGTTCTTC
TRBJ2-7 . TRBV9 . CASGGASYEQYF TGTGCCTCCGGCGGGGCGTCCTACGAGCAGTACTTC
TRBJ1-1 . TRBV5-8 TRBD1 CASSLGTGWSPEAFF TGTGCCAGCAGCTTAGGGACAGGGTGGAGCCCTGAAGCTTTCTTT
TRBJ2-3 . TRBV6-5 TRBD2 CASSYTSGGTDTQYF TGTGCCAGCAGTTATACTAGCGGGGGAACAGATACGCAGTATTTT
TRBJ1-4 . TRBV27 . CASSLSIEGLGGKLFF TGTGCCAGCAGTTTATCTATTGAGGGTCTGGGGGGAAAACTGTTTTTT
TRBJ2-5 . TRBV7-8 TRBD2 CASNKGRGEQETQYF TGTGCCAGCAACAAAGGACGGGGGGAGCAAGAGACCCAGTACTTC
TRBJ1-1 . TRBV19 . CASSPEVDSITEAFF TGTGCCAGTAGCCCAGAAGTGGACAGCATCACTGAAGCTTTCTTT
TRBJ2-1 . TRBV18 TRBD2 CASSPAYQRGLYNEQFF TGTGCCAGCTCACCGGCTTATCAGCGGGGGCTCTACAATGAGCAGTTCTTC
TRBJ1-2 . TRBV12-5 . CASGLVWQGEGYGYTF TGTGCTAGTGGTTTGGTGTGGCAGGGTGAAGGCTATGGCTACACCTTC
TRBJ1-2 . TRBV2 . CASSDRISAYGYTF TGTGCCAGCAGTGACAGGATTTCCGCCTATGGCTACACCTTC
TRBJ1-6 . TRBV21-1 . CASSKAGGPDNSPLHF TGTGCCAGCAGCAAAGCGGGGGGGCCGGATAATTCACCCCTCCACTTT
TRBJ2-5 . TRBV14 TRBD2 CASSQDYINAGGPQETQYF TGTGCCAGCAGCCAAGATTATATCAACGCGGGGGGGCCACAAGAGACCCAGTACTTC
TRBJ2-1 . TRBV10-3 . CAISDASRNEQFF TGTGCCATCAGTGATGCTTCGAGAAATGAGCAGTTCTTC
TRBJ2-7 . TRBV29-1 . CSVAGRGYEQYF TGCAGCGTTGCTGGCCGGGGCTACGAGCAGTACTTC
TRBJ2-7 . TRBV5-1 TRBD2 CASSLDLAGRLDEQYF TGCGCCAGCAGCTTGGATTTAGCGGGGCGTTTGGACGAGCAGTACTTC
TRBJ2-5 . TRBV21-1 . CASSKGRGRTSRRTQYF TGTGCCAGCAGCAAAGGTCGGGGGAGGACTAGCCGCCGTACCCAGTACTTC
TRBJ2-5 . TRBV11-2 . CASSLDRGETQYF TGTGCCAGCAGCTTAGACCGGGGAGAGACCCAGTACTTC
TRBJ2-7 few TRBV6-1 . CASKSRSYEQYF TGTGCCAGCAAAAGTAGGAGCTACGAGCAGTACTTC
TRBJ2-7 . TRBV7-9 . CASSQGPYEQYF TGTGCCAGCAGCCAGGGCCCCTACGAGCAGTACTTC
TRBJ1-2 . TRBV6-5 TRBD1 CASSYTGGSNYGYTF TGTGCCAGCAGTTACACAGGGGGTTCTAACTATGGCTACACCTTC